Given below is one T cell receptor (beta chain) in context. Which antigen it targets is not known. No clone much larger than this one lies a single base away; base qualities are absent. Cut back by 0 bases and 4 bases, the V and J ends lie 4 bases apart. Taken from the germline V gene, the CDR1 and CDR2 loops are MGHRA and YSYEKL. The CDR3 holds 13 amino acids from the cysteine to the phenylalanine. The DNA shown is the 39-base CDR3, in frame from base 1. The data stem from a study of T cells after yellow fever vaccination (dated 2019 in TCRdb). About the study as a whole: Libraries from fractions with low cell numbers were prepared with the SMART-Seq v4 Ultra Low Input RNA kit. To track T-cell clones before and after primary and booster YFV17D yellow fever vaccination, bulk TCR alpha and beta repertoires were sequenced longitudinally. Blood was drawn at multiple timepoints before and after primary and secondary immunization, with bulk PBMC replicates and cell subsets isolated. Two healthy male donors, one aged 18 to 29 and one aged 30 to 40 years, were included in the cohort.

The treatment or condition label of this sample denotes: live attenuated yellow fever vaccine strain. PBMCs were isolated from peripheral blood using a standard Ficoll-Paque protocol. Dynabeads CD4 and CD8 positive selection kits were used to isolate CD4 and CD8 T-cell fractions. TriZol was used to extract RNA from bulk PBMCs, from CD4 and CD8 fractions, and from dextramer-positive and dextramer-negative fractions. Reads for this sample came from an Illumina NovaSeq 6000. TCR cDNA was synthesized by 5'RACE template switching, which introduced a universal primer site and unique molecular identifiers. cDNA synthesis was primed from both the TCR alpha and TCR beta constant segments. Library amplification used two PCR steps, and the second PCR step added sample barcodes and sequencing adapters. Sequencing of libraries was done on Illumina HiSeq 2500 (2x100 bp) or NovaSeq (2x150 bp). The authors' analysis ran thus. MIGEC was used to demultiplex reads and collapse the reads into UMI consensus sequences, and MiXCR was used for V(D)J alignment. Clonotypes responding to the vaccine were identified with edgeR on replicate PBMC samples, with the criteria of FDR below 0.01 and a log2 fold change above 5 up to day 15. Each bulk clonotype was labeled CD4 or CD8 based on which sequenced repertoire, CD4 or CD8, contained the clonotype at higher abundance. TCRdb reanalyzed the raw reads on its own, using fastp at Q25 for trimming and MiXCR for clone calling, and kept in-frame beta chains. Every entry covers one CDR3 protein and lists the most common genes and DNA from its rows. The V and J calls were determined by TCRdb, not by the authors. A total of approximately 170,000 distinct CDR3 sequences appear in this sample, approximately 11% of them only once. 36% of the sample goes to the ten largest clones.

The investigation overall reported the following: After the booster, most clones that had expanded after primary vaccination were detected again (roughly 96% of CD4 and around nine tenths of CD8), suggesting broad maintenance of memory. Computational filtering was required because FACS-sorted repertoires could contain abundant contaminating clonotypes from the bulk population. A small share of clonotypes was detected in both CD4 and CD8 compartments, with the overlap likely arising from convergent recombination. Because the study included only a couple of donors, the extent to which the findings can be generalized is limited. The secondary T-cell response was weaker than the primary response but faster, peaking on day 5 instead of day 15.

Recombination connected TRBV4-1 to TRBJ1-5; confidence is insufficient to name the D gene. The sample was CD8+ T cells sorted from PBMCs, taken 15 days after the yellow fever booster vaccination. This clonotype was sampled from a man between 18 and 35 years old who received the YFV17D yellow fever vaccine. The nucleotide sequence reads as follows: TGCGCCAGCAGCCAAGATCAAAATCAGCCCCAGCATTTT. This codes for CASSQDQNQPQHF.